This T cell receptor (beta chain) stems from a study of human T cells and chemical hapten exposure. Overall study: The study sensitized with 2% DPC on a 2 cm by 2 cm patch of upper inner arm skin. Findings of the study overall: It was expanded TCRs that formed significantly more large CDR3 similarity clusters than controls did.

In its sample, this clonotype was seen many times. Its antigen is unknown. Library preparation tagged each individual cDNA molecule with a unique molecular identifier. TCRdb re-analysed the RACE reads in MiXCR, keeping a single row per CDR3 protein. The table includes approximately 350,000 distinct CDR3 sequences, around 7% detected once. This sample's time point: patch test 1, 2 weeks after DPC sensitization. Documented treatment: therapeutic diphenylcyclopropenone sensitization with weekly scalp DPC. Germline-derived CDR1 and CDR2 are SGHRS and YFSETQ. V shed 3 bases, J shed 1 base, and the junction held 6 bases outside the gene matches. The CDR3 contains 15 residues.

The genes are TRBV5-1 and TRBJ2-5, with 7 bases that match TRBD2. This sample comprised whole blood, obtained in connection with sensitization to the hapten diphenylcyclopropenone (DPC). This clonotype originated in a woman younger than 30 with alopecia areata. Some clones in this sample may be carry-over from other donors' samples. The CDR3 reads CASSSSGVLQETQYF. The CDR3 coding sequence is TGCGCCAGCAGCTCGAGCGGGGTCCTCCAAGAGACCCAGTACTTC.